The clone carrying this T cell receptor (beta chain) turned up a few times. The sample is drawn from a study of tumor-infiltrating lymphocytes in oesophageal squamous cell carcinoma. Trimming removed 2 bases at V and 1 base at J, with 8 bases between. Looked up from germline, CDR1 is LNHDA and CDR2 is SQIVND (reference sequence). There are 15 residues in the CDR3. MiXCR was run by TCRdb on the PCR reads, yielding one entry per CDR3 protein. The sample lists about 14,000 distinct CDR3 sequences, approximately 45% seen once, with 40% to 50% in the top ten. The specimen was blood. The TCR was taken from a male donor with esophageal squamous cell carcinoma. V usage is TRBV19 and J usage is TRBJ2-2; D remains unclear. The CDR3 coding sequence is TGTGCCAGTAGTATATCCCGGGTGAACACCGGGGAGCTGTTTTTT. The encoded protein is CASSISRVNTGELFF.